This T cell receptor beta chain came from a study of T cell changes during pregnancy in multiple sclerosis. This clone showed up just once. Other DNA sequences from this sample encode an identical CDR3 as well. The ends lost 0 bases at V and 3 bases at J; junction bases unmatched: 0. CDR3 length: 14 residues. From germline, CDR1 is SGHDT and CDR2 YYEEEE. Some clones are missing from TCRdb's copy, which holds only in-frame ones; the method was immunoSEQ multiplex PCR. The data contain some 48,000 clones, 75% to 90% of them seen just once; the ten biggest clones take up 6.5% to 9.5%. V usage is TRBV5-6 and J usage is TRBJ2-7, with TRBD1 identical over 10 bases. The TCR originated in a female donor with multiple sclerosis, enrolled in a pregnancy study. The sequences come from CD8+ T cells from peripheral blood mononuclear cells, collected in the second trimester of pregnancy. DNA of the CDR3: TGTGCCAGCAGCTTGGGGGACAGGGGCTACGAGCAGTACTTC. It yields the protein CASSLGDRGYEQYF.